The 8 T cell receptor beta chains below were found in one sample sequenced in a study of cytomegalovirus exposure and HLA in healthy donors. PCR used 60 Vbeta primers and 13 Jbeta primers. Sequenced by immunoSEQ multiplex PCR; TCRdb stores in-frame clones only, minus some. Of about 110,000 clones listed, less than 85% are singletons. Sequencing was done on a sample of PBMCs. The origin of the receptors is a man aged 30 to 45 in good health and CMV-seropositive.

The chain uses TRBV6-1 and TRBJ2-7; D unclear. Trimming left V 6 bases short and J 3 bases short, with 12 bases between. The CDR3 runs 13 residues. The germline gives CDR1 MNHNS, CDR2 SASEGT. CDR3 sequence (DNA): TGTGCCAGCAGCTATGCACCGAACTACGAGCAGTACTTC. This codes for CASSYAPNYEQYF.

The J gene is TRBJ2-7, the V gene TRBV5-6; 10 bases match TRBD2. The trim removed 1 base at V and 9 bases at J, leaving 7 bases unmatched. Germline lookup yields CDR1 SGHDT and CDR2 YYEEEE. The length of the CDR3 is 14 residues. This chain's CDR3 is CASSLTSGEGAQYF. CDR3 sequence (DNA): TGTGCCAGCAGCTTGACTAGCGGGGAGGGGGCGCAGTACTTC.

V is TRBV28 and J is TRBJ2-1; 8 bases match TRBD1. V lost 4 bases, J lost 10 bases, and 6 bases stayed unmatched. CDR3 length: 13 amino acids. The germline gives CDR1 MDHEN, CDR2 SYDVKM. The DNA of the CDR3 is TGTGCCAGCAGTTGGACAGGGTTTCGGGAGCAGTTCTTC. This gives the protein CASSWTGFREQFF. The whole variable domain, filled in from reference TRBV28 and TRBJ2-1, reads DVKVTQSSRYLVKRTGEKVFLECVQDMDHENMFWYRQDPGLGLRLIYFSYDVKMKEKGDIPEGYSVSREKKERFSLILESASTNQTSMYLCASSWTGFREQFFGPGTRLTVL.

The chain links TRBV7-8 to TRBJ1-2, with 11 bases that match TRBD1. Trimming cost V 5 bases and J 8 bases; bases outside gene matches: 19. The CDR3 runs 18 residues. The germline V gene encodes CDR1 SGHVS and CDR2 FQNEAQ. The CDR3 spells CASSLRPLPDRGRKGYTF. CDR3 sequence (DNA): TGTGCCAGCAGCCTAAGACCCCTACCGGACAGGGGGCGGAAAGGCTACACCTTC.

The rearrangement links TRBV7-8 to TRBJ2-7; 9 bases are shared with TRBD2. Trimming cost V 4 bases and J 1 base; bases outside gene matches: 5. Germline lookup yields CDR1 SGHVS and CDR2 FQNEAQ. The CDR3 consists of 15 residues. The CDR3 spells CASSSPSGVSYEQYF. CDR3 coding DNA: TGTGCCAGCAGCTCCCCTAGCGGGGTATCCTACGAGCAGTACTTC.

The chain joins TRBV28 to TRBJ1-2; a weak D match, TRBD1 (5 bases). V dropped 5 bases and J dropped 4 bases, with 8 bases sitting between them. The germline V gene has CDR1 MDHEN and CDR2 SYDVKM. This CDR3 contains 12 residues. The CDR3 DNA reads as TGTGCCAGCAGTAGACAGATCTATGGCTACACCTTC. Its translation: CASSRQIYGYTF.

The V call is TRBV7-6, the J call TRBJ2-1; 9 bases match TRBD1. V trimming: 5 bases; J trimming: 8 bases; junction bases outside the gene matches: 4. CDR1 is SGHVS, CDR2 FNYEAQ, per germline. This CDR3 is 13 amino acids long. CDR3 DNA sequence: TGTGCCAGCAGCGGGACAGGGAGCGATGAGCAGTTCTTC. Protein product: CASSGTGSDEQFF.

The chain uses TRBV7-2 and TRBJ1-6, with TRBD1 matching over 7 bases. The V and J ends lost 4 bases and 6 bases, in that order; junction bases with no gene match: 6. CDR3 length equals 15 residues. Germline CDR1 SGHTA, CDR2 FQGNSA. The CDR3 here is CASSSTGQSNSPLHF. As DNA, the CDR3 is TGTGCCAGCAGCTCAACGGGACAGTCTAATTCACCCCTCCACTTT.